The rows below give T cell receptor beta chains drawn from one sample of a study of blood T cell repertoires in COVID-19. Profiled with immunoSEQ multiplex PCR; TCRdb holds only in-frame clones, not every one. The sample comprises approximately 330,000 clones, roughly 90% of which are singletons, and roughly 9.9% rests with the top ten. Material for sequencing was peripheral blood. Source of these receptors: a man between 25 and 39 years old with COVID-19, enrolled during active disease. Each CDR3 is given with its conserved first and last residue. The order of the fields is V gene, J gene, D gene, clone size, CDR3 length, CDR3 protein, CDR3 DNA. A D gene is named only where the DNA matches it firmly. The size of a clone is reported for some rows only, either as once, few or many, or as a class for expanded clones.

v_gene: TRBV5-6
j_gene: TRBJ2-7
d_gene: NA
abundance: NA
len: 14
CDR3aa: CASSSIDRTYEQYF
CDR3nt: TGTGCCAGCAGCTCTATTGACAGGACCTACGAGCAGTACTTC

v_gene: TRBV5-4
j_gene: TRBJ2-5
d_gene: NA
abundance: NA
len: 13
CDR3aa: CASSSTEGQTQYF
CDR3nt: TGTGCCAGCAGCTCAACGGAGGGGCAGACCCAGTACTTC

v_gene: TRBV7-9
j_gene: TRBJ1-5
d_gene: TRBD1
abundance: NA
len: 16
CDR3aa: CASSLAFRGQNQPQHF
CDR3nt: TGTGCCAGCAGCTTAGCGTTCAGGGGGCAAAATCAGCCCCAGCATTTT

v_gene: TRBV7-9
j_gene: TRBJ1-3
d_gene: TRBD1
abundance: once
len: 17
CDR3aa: CASSSYVGQGKGNTIYF
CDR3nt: TGTGCCAGCAGCTCGTACGTAGGACAGGGGAAGGGAAACACCATATATTTT

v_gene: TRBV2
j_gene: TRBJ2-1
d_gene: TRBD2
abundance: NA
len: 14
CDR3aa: CASSEARGGSEQFF
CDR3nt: TGTGCCAGCAGTGAAGCGCGGGGGGGGAGCGAGCAGTTCTTC

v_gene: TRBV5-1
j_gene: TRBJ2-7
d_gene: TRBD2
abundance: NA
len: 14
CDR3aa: CASSLAGGVYEQYF
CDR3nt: TGCGCCAGCAGCTTGGCCGGGGGGGTCTACGAGCAGTACTTC

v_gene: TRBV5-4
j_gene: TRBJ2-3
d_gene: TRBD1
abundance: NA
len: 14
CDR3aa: CASSTTGGWDTQYF
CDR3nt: TGTGCCAGCAGCACGACAGGGGGTTGGGATACGCAGTATTTT

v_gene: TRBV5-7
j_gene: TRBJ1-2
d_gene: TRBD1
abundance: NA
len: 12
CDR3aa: CASSLGDGTGLF
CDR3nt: TGTGCCAGCAGCTTGGGCGACGGGACAGGCCTCTTC

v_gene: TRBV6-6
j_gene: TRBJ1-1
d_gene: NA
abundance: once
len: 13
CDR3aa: CASSIYRNTEAFF
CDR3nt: TGTGCCAGCAGTATCTACAGAAACACTGAAGCTTTCTTT

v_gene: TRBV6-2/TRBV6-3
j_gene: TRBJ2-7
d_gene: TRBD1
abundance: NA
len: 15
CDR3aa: CASSWPGQGIHEQYF
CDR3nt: TGTGCCAGCAGTTGGCCGGGACAGGGAATACACGAGCAGTACTTC

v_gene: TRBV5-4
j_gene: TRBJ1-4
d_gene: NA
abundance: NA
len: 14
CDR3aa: CASSLDNRQEKLFF
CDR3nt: TGTGCCAGCAGCTTGGACAACCGCCAGGAAAAACTGTTTTTT

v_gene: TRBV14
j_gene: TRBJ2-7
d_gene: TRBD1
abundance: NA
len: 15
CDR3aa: CASSHPGQGAREQYF
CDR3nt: TGTGCCAGCAGCCACCCGGGACAGGGGGCCCGCGAGCAGTACTTC

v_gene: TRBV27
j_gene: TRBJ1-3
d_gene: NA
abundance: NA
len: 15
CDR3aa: CASSDSPGSGNTIYF
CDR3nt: TGTGCCAGCAGCGACTCTCCAGGGTCTGGAAACACCATATATTTT

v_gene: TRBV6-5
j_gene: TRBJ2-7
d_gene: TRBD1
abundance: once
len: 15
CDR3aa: CASNVPGQGNYEQYF
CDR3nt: TGTGCCAGCAACGTACCGGGACAGGGAAACTACGAGCAGTACTTC

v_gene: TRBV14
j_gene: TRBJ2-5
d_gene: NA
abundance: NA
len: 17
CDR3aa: CASSQQWRGLLGETQYF
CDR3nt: TGTGCCAGCAGCCAACAATGGAGGGGTCTCTTGGGAGAGACCCAGTACTTC

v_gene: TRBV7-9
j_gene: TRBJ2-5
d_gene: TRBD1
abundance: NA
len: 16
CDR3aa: CASSLAIIQGSETQYF
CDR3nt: TGTGCCAGCAGCTTAGCGATTATACAGGGGAGTGAGACCCAGTACTTC

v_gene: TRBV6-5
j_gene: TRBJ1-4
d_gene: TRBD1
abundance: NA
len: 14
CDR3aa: CASSGQGGSEKLFF
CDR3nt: TGTGCCAGCAGCGGACAGGGAGGGAGTGAAAAACTGTTTTTT

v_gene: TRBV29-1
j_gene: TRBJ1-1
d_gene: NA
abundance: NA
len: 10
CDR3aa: CSVAGVEAFF
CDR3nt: TGCAGCGTTGCAGGGGTTGAAGCTTTCTTT

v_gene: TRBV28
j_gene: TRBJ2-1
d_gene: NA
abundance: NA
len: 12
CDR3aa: CASSLQRGEQFF
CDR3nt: TGTGCCAGCAGTTTACAGCGAGGTGAGCAGTTCTTC

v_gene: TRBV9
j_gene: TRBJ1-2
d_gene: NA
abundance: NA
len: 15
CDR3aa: CASSATGWDGYGYTF
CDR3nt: TGTGCCAGCAGCGCAACAGGGTGGGACGGCTATGGCTACACCTTC

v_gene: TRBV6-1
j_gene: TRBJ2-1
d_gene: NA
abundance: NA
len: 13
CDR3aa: CASSEGEFNEQFF
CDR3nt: TGTGCCAGCAGTGAAGGGGAGTTCAATGAGCAGTTCTTC

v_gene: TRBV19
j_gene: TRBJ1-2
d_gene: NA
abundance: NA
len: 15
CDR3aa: CASTVTPTDNYGYTF
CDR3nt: TGTGCCAGTACCGTAACGCCGACAGACAACTATGGCTACACCTTC

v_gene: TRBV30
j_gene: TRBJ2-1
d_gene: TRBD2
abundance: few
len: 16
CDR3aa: CAWSPIFSGRARGQFF
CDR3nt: TGTGCCTGGAGTCCTATATTTAGCGGGAGGGCTCGGGGGCAGTTCTTC